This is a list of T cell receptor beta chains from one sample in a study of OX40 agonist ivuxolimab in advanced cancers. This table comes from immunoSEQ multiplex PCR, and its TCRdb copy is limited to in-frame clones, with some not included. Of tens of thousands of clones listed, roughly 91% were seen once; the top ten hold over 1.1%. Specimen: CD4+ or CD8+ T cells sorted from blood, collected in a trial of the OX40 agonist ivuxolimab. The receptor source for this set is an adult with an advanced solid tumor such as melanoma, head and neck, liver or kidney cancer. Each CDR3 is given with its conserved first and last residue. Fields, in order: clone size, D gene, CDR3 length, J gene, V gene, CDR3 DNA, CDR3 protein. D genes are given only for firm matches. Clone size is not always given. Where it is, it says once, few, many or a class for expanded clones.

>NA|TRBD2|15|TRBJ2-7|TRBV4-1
TGCGCCAGCAGTTCACAGCGGGGTGACCTCTACGAGCAGTACTTC
CASSSQRGDLYEQYF
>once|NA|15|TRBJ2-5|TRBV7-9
TGTGCCAGCAGCCAAGGTCCCACGGGGATCGAGACCCAGTACTTC
CASSQGPTGIETQYF
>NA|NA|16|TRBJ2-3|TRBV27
TGTGCCAGCAGTTCTTTACGGACCGGAGGGACAGATACGCAGTATTTT
CASSSLRTGGTDTQYF
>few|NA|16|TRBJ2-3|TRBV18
TGTGCCAGCTCACCACCGCGGGGTAGCGGCGCAGATACGCAGTATTTT
CASSPPRGSGADTQYF
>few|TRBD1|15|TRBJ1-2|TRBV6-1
TGTGCCAGCAGTGGACAGGGGGCCGGTAACTATGGCTACACCTTC
CASSGQGAGNYGYTF
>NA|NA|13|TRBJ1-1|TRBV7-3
TGTGCCAGCAGCGAACAAGACAACACTGAAGCTTTCTTT
CASSEQDNTEAFF
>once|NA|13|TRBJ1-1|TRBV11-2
TGTGCCAGCAGCCTCCGGGCCCCTATAGAAGCTTTCTTT
CASSLRAPIEAFF
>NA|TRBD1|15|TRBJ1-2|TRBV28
TGTGCCAGCATAGTCGGGACAGGGGGCTTCTATGGCTACACCTTC
CASIVGTGGFYGYTF
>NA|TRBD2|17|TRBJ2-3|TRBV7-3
TGTGCCAGCAGCTTAAGGGGAAGGACTAGCGGCACAGATACGCAGTATTTT
CASSLRGRTSGTDTQYF
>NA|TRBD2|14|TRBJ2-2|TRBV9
TGTGCCAGCGGTCGGGGGGAGGGCACCGGGGAGCTGTTTTTT
CASGRGEGTGELFF
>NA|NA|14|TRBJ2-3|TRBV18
TGTGCCAGCTCACCAAGTCAGGCCACAGATACGCAGTATTTT
CASSPSQATDTQYF
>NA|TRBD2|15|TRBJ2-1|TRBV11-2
TGTGCCAGCAGAAGCACGGGACTATCCTACAATGAGCAGTTCTTC
CASRSTGLSYNEQFF
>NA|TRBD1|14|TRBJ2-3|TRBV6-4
TGTGCCAGCAGAGGGGACAGGAGCACAGATACGCAGTATTTT
CASRGDRSTDTQYF
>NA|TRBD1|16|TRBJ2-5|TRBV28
TGTGCCAGCAGTTTGGGGATTACAGGGGTATTGAAGACCCAGTACTTC
CASSLGITGVLKTQYF
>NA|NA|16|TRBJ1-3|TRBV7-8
TGTGCCAGCAGCCCACAGACCGCGAGCTCTGGAAACACCATATATTTT
CASSPQTASSGNTIYF
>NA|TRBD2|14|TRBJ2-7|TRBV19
TGTGCCAGTAGTATAGGTAGCGGGTCCTACGAGCAGTACTTC
CASSIGSGSYEQYF
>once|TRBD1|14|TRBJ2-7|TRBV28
TGTGCCAGCAGTCAATGGACAGGGGAGTACGAGCAGTACTTC
CASSQWTGEYEQYF
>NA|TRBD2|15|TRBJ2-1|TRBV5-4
TGTGCCAGCAGCTTCGGGGGGGCCCCCTACAATGAGCAGTTCTTC
CASSFGGAPYNEQFF
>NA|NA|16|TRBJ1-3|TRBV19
TGTGCCAGTAGTATAAGTAGCACAGGCTCTGGAAACACCATATATTTT
CASSISSTGSGNTIYF
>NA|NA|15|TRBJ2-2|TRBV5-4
TGTGCCAGCAGCCCGAGTGGGGGTGACAGCGGGGAGCTGTTTTTT
CASSPSGGDSGELFF
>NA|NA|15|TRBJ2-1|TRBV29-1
TGCAGCGTCGTCCGGTTTCTGAACTCCTACAATGAGCAGTTCTTC
CSVVRFLNSYNEQFF
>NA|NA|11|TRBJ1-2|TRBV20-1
TGCAGCGCCGGGACGACGGGTGGCTACACCTTC
CSAGTTGGYTF